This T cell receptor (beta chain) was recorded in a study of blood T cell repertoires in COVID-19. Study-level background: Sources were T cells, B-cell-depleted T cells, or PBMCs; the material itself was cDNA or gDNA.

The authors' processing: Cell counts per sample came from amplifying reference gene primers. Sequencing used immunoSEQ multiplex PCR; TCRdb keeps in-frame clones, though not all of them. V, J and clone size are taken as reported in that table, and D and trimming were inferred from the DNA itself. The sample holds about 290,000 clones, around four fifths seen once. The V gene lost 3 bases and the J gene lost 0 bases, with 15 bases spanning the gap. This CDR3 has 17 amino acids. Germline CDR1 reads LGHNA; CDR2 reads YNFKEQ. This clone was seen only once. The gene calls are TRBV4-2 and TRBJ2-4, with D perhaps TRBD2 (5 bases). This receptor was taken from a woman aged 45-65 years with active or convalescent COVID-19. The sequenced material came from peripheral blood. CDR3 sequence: CASSHTGLSLAKNIQYF. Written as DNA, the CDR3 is TGTGCCAGCAGCCATACTGGACTTTCCCTAGCCAAAAACATTCAGTACTTC.